The present T cell receptor (beta chain) was sequenced within a study of T cell responses to AZD1222 COVID-19 vaccine. Study-level background: Both about-4-week and about-12-week second-dose recipients were combined.

On this clone: Its antigen is unidentified.

Study outcomes and limitations: Clonal diversity was possibly underestimated, and white British individuals and females predominated among donors. Repertoire sampling happened only post peak T cell response.

Only in-frame clones appear in the TCRdb table, and some are missing; sequencing was by immunoSEQ multiplex PCR. The table has 100,000 to 150,000 clones, more than 70% seen once. Germline CDR1 and CDR2: SGHDT and YYEEEE. With V trimmed by 4 bases and J by 7 bases, 15 bases remained unmatched. The CDR3 has 16 amino acids. Sequencing was performed on peripheral blood, taken on day 0 of AZD1222 vaccination. The chain recombines TRBV5-6 with TRBJ2-7; 9 bases map to TRBD1. The clonotype originates from an adult in good health. CDR3 sequence: CASSLLIGTGPREQYF. DNA of the CDR3: TGTGCCAGCAGCCTCCTTATAGGGACAGGGCCACGAGAGCAGTACTTC.